The rows below give T cell receptor beta chains drawn from one sample of a study of T cells after yellow fever vaccination. TCRdb analysed the 5' RACE reads with MiXCR anew, one entry per CDR3 protein. The sample lists 250,000 to 300,000 distinct CDR3 sequences; about 5.2% were seen once. The sample here was CD4+ T cells sorted from PBMCs, taken on the day of the yellow fever booster vaccination. The receptors were gathered from a man aged 18 to 29 who received the YFV17D yellow fever vaccine. Both conserved end residues are part of each CDR3. The D gene is left open where the match is weak. Some rows have no size entry. The others give once, few or many, or a class for an expanded clone.

D gene: NA
V gene: TRBV4-3
clone size: many
J gene: TRBJ1-2
CDR3 DNA: TGCGCCAGCAGCCAAGATCATGCACCGAGCTACTATGGCTACACCTTC
CDR3 protein: CASSQDHAPSYYGYTF

D gene: NA
V gene: TRBV20-1
clone size: NA
J gene: TRBJ1-5
CDR3 DNA: TGCAGTGCTAGTATGAGGTCCTTTAGCAATCAGCCCCAGCATTTT
CDR3 protein: CSASMRSFSNQPQHF

D gene: NA
V gene: TRBV7-6
clone size: many
J gene: TRBJ1-4
CDR3 DNA: TGTGCCAGCAGCTTAGCGACCAAAGGTGAAAAACTGTTTTTT
CDR3 protein: CASSLATKGEKLFF

D gene: NA
V gene: TRBV18
clone size: NA
J gene: TRBJ2-7
CDR3 DNA: TGTGCCAGCTCACCAAGACTCCCCGGGGAGCAGTACTTC
CDR3 protein: CASSPRLPGEQYF

D gene: NA
V gene: TRBV7-2
clone size: few
J gene: TRBJ2-3
CDR3 DNA: TGTGCCAGCAGCTCACAGAAGTCTCACACAGATACGCAGTATTTT
CDR3 protein: CASSSQKSHTDTQYF

D gene: TRBD1
V gene: TRBV4-3
clone size: few
J gene: TRBJ2-1
CDR3 DNA: TGCGCCAGCAGCTTAATACCGGGACAGGGGGCATACAATGAGCAGTTCTTC
CDR3 protein: CASSLIPGQGAYNEQFF

D gene: NA
V gene: TRBV28
clone size: many
J gene: TRBJ2-3
CDR3 DNA: TGTGCCAGCAGTTCCCCCGGGACACTGAGCACAGATACGCAGTATTTT
CDR3 protein: CASSSPGTLSTDTQYF

D gene: NA
V gene: TRBV5-6
clone size: NA
J gene: TRBJ1-5
CDR3 DNA: TGTGCCAGCAGCTTGTCTTCCGGGGACCTGGGGGATCAGCCCCAGCATTTT
CDR3 protein: CASSLSSGDLGDQPQHF

D gene: TRBD1
V gene: TRBV7-8
clone size: NA
J gene: TRBJ1-6
CDR3 DNA: TGTGCCAGCAGACCCCGGGCAGGGGGCCGGGTTAATTCACCCCTCCACTTT
CDR3 protein: CASRPRAGGRVNSPLHF

D gene: NA
V gene: TRBV20-1
clone size: many
J gene: TRBJ1-4
CDR3 DNA: TGCAGTGCTAGAGATTCGGGGCACGAAAAACTGTTTTTT
CDR3 protein: CSARDSGHEKLFF

D gene: TRBD1
V gene: TRBV6-1
clone size: few
J gene: TRBJ1-6
CDR3 DNA: TGTGCCAGCAGTGAAGGGACAGGGGATAATTCACCCCTCCACTTT
CDR3 protein: CASSEGTGDNSPLHF

D gene: NA
V gene: TRBV6-5
clone size: many
J gene: TRBJ2-2
CDR3 DNA: TGTGCCAGCAGTTACTGGGCTAGCGTCACCGGGGAGCTGTTTTTT
CDR3 protein: CASSYWASVTGELFF

D gene: TRBD2
V gene: TRBV3-1
clone size: NA
J gene: TRBJ2-7
CDR3 DNA: TGTGCCAGCAGCCAAGACGGGGAGGGGCGAACTCGGAACTTC
CDR3 protein: CASSQDGEGRTRNF

D gene: NA
V gene: TRBV30
clone size: NA
J gene: TRBJ1-2
CDR3 DNA: TGTGCCTGGAGTCGTACGGGCAACTATGGCTACACCTTC
CDR3 protein: CAWSRTGNYGYTF